These 26 T cell receptor beta chains were sequenced from one sample in a study of blood T cell repertoires in COVID-19. Assay used: immunoSEQ multiplex PCR; TCRdb lists only in-frame clones, some missing. The data show more than 140,000 clones, with under 85% seen just once and approximately 1.4% held by the top ten. Material: peripheral blood. The receptors stem from a human donor in a cohort sampled during active COVID-19.

The V call is TRBV3-1 (or the pseudogene TRBV3-2), the J call TRBJ2-2, with D possibly being TRBD2 (6 bases). Trimming took off 1 base at V and 7 bases at J, with 16 bases between the two ends. In germline, CDR1 is LGHDT, CDR2 YNNKEL (reference sequence). This CDR3 is built from 16 residues. The CDR3 sequence: CASSQGERRDLGELFF. In nucleotides, the CDR3 is TGTGCCAGCAGCCAAGGGGAGCGGCGGGATCTCGGGGAGCTGTTTTTT.

J is TRBJ2-1 and V is TRBV6-5; D is ambiguous. V lost 8 bases and J 4 bases, leaving 18 bases between the germline ends. The CDR3 spans 15 residues. CDR1 and CDR2 (germline): MNHEY, SVGAGI. Here the CDR3 DNA reads TGTGCCAGCGAGGAACGGCTGCTCGGTTACAATGAGCAGTTCTTC. Its translation is CASEERLLGYNEQFF.

The chain combines TRBV7-2 with TRBJ2-5; 10 nucleotides align to TRBD2. This CDR3 spans 16 amino acids. Trimming at V came to 1 base and at J to 9 bases, leaving 11 bases not matched to a gene. Germline loops: CDR1 SGHTA, CDR2 FQGNSA. CDR3 nucleotide sequence: TGTGCCAGCAGCTTAGTTCCAGCGGGAGGGCCTGCGGCCCAGTACTTC. Protein: CASSLVPAGGPAAQYF.

J is TRBJ2-3 and V is TRBV6-5; a possible D gene is TRBD2 (6 bases). Between the trimmed V and J ends, which lost 6 bases and 5 bases, there was a span of 18 bases. Germline V gene sequence: CDR1 MNHEY, CDR2 SVGAGI. The CDR3 sequence is 15 residues long. This CDR3 is CASSVLSYSGDTQYF. CDR3 DNA: TGTGCCAGCAGCGTACTCTCTTATAGCGGAGATACGCAGTATTTT.

This chain links TRBV9 with TRBJ2-5; 8 positions agree with TRBD2. This CDR3 region has 14 residues. The germline V gene has CDR1 SGDLS and CDR2 YYNGEE. The ends lost 0 bases at V and 5 bases at J; junction bases unmatched: 3. CDR3 in amino acids: CASSVGGRWETQYF. The DNA for the CDR3 is TGTGCCAGCAGCGTAGGCGGGAGGTGGGAGACCCAGTACTTC.

The V and J genes are TRBV11-3 and TRBJ2-7, with 12 bases aligning to TRBD2. Germline CDR1 and CDR2: SGHNT and YENEEA. V shed 5 bases and J 4 bases; nucleotides not matched to a gene: 6. The CDR3 has 15 residues. DNA for the CDR3: TGTGCCAGCAGCGTGACTAGCGGGAGTGAATACGAGCAGTACTTC. Residues: CASSVTSGSEYEQYF.

This chain links TRBV7-2 with TRBJ2-3; 12 positions match TRBD2. The CDR3 spans 16 residues. Germline CDR1 reads SGHTA; CDR2 reads FQGNSA. V shed 5 bases and J 2 bases; nucleotides not matched to a gene: 5. CDR3 sequence reads: CASSPTSGGFTDTQYF. As DNA, the CDR3 is TGTGCCAGCAGCCCGACTAGCGGGGGTTTCACAGATACGCAGTATTTT.

This clone was picked up a small number of times. The V and J genes are TRBV7-3 and TRBJ2-1; 9 nucleotides align to TRBD2. Germline CDR1 SGHTA, CDR2 FQGTGA. J gave up 9 bases and V 5 bases, and 14 bases lay outside the gene matches. The CDR3 runs 16 residues. The CDR3 loop is CASSALAGAPQGEQFF. The DNA for the CDR3 is TGTGCCAGCAGCGCATTAGCGGGAGCACCACAGGGTGAGCAGTTCTTC.

The chain employs TRBV15 and TRBJ2-5; no firm D call. This CDR3 has 15 residues. V lost 2 bases, J lost 4 bases, and 14 bases lay in between. Germline-derived CDR1 and CDR2 are LNHNV and YYDKDF (reference sequence). The CDR3 DNA reads as TGTGCCACCAGCAGATTAGCAAATACGCCAGAGACCCAGTACTTC. This translates into CATSRLANTPETQYF.

This sequence joins TRBV6-2 or TRBV6-3 and TRBJ2-1; D unclear. Germline V gene sequence: CDR1 MNHEY, CDR2 SVGEGT. There are 13 residues in the CDR3. With 4 bases removed from V and 4 bases from J, the gap between germline ends came to 8 bases. The CDR3 spells CASSFGSYNEQFF. DNA of the CDR3: TGTGCCAGCAGTTTTGGCTCTTACAATGAGCAGTTCTTC.

The chain has TRBV27 and TRBJ2-1, with 8 bases fitting TRBD2. Germline V gene sequence: CDR1 MNHEY, CDR2 SMNVEV (reference sequence). CDR3 length equals 14 residues. J lost 7 bases, V lost 3 bases, and 5 bases had no gene match. This chain's CDR3 is CASSLRREVNEQFF. In DNA, the CDR3 is TGTGCCAGCAGTTTGAGGCGGGAGGTAAATGAGCAGTTCTTC.

This clone showed up just once. CDR3 DNA sequence: TGTGCCAGCACTATACAGGAGGGGAACGAGCAGTACTTC. It encodes CASTIQEGNEQYF. The V and J genes are TRBV6-5 and TRBJ2-7, with D possibly TRBD2 on 6 matching bases. The length of the CDR3 is 13 residues. V gave up 7 bases and J gave up 5 bases, with 15 bases separating them. Germline CDR1 is MNHEY and CDR2 is SVGAGI.

The DNA for the CDR3 is TGCGCCAGCAGCCAAGATGGGCCGGGAGGGCCAGATACGCAGTATTTT. It encodes CASSQDGPGGPDTQYF. The chain couples TRBV4-1 to TRBJ2-3; the match to TRBD2 covers 8 bases. Unmatched junction bases numbered 6, after V lost 0 bases and J lost 4 bases. This CDR3 has 16 residues. Germline lookup yields CDR1 MGHRA and CDR2 YSYEKL.

The rearrangement uses TRBV7-2 and TRBJ1-5; 9 bases are a match to TRBD1. The germline V gene encodes CDR1 SGHTA and CDR2 FQGNSA. V was clipped by 2 bases and J by 5 bases; unmatched bases: 1. The CDR3 is made up of 14 amino acids. CDR3 sequence (DNA): TGTGCCAGCAGCTTAAGGACAGGGGATCAGCCCCAGCATTTT. Encoded protein: CASSLRTGDQPQHF.

The V gene is TRBV30, the J gene TRBJ2-1; D not resolved. Germline lookup yields CDR1 GTSNPN and CDR2 SVGIG (reference sequence). Trimming took off 0 bases at V and 0 bases at J, with 6 bases between the two ends. The CDR3 has 14 residues. This CDR3 is CAWSVQNSYNEQFF. The DNA for the CDR3 is TGTGCCTGGAGTGTACAAAACTCCTACAATGAGCAGTTCTTC.

The chain uses TRBV5-1 and TRBJ1-2; D gene uncertain. From germline, CDR1 is SGHRS and CDR2 YFSETQ. V gave up 0 bases and J gave up 4 bases, with 4 bases separating them. The CDR3 is 12 amino acids. The CDR3 DNA sequence: TGCGCCAGCAGCTTGGACAGCTATGGCTACACCTTC. Translating gives CASSLDSYGYTF. Complete variable domain (other parts from reference TRBV5-1 and TRBJ1-2): KAGVTQTPRYLIKTRGQQVTLSCSPISGHRSVSWYQQTPGQGLQFLFEYFSETQRNKGNFPGRFSGRQFSNSRSEMNVSTLELGDSALYLCASSLDSYGYTFGSGTRLTVV.

The chain links TRBV19 to TRBJ2-3; D not certain. The CDR3 runs to 14 residues. V was trimmed by 5 bases and J by 3 bases, leaving 12 bases between them. Germline CDR1 reads LNHDA; CDR2 reads SQIVND (reference sequence). The DNA of the CDR3 is TGTGCCAGTAGTCGGGTAGCTGGAACAGATACGCAGTATTTT. As protein: CASSRVAGTDTQYF.

The V gene is TRBV7-2, the J gene TRBJ1-2, with TRBD1 matching over 8 bases. CDR1 is SGHTA, CDR2 FQGNSA, per germline. The J segment lost 7 bases and the V segment lost 4 bases, leaving 8 bases of the junction unmatched. This CDR3 spans 14 amino acids. The CDR3, as DNA: TGTGCCAGCAGCTCAAATGACAGGGGCTTTGGCTACACCTTC. This codes for CASSSNDRGFGYTF.

V and J are TRBV19 and TRBJ2-7; TRBD1 agrees at 9 bases. Germline V lookup: CDR1 LNHDA, CDR2 SQIVND (reference sequence). The junction had 12 bases not matched to a gene; V was cut back by 7 bases and J by 2 bases. The CDR3 runs to 16 residues. The CDR3 nucleotides read TGTGCCAGTATGGGGGACCCGGGACAGGGCCCCTACGAGCAGTACTTC. This encodes CASMGDPGQGPYEQYF.

The J gene is TRBJ1-1, the V gene TRBV25-1; no firm D call. Trimming removed 0 bases from V and 4 bases from J, with 6 bases in between. Germline lookup yields CDR1 MGHDK and CDR2 SYGVNS. The CDR3 is 13 amino acids. The CDR3 reads CASSEYRGTEAFF. The CDR3 nucleotides read TGTGCCAGCAGTGAATATCGGGGCACTGAAGCTTTCTTT. The variable domain in full, completed from reference TRBV25-1 and TRBJ1-1, reads EADIYQTPRYLVIGTGKKITLECSQTMGHDKMYWYQQDPGMELHLIHYSYGVNSTEKGDLSSESTVSRIRTEHFPLTLESARPSHTSQYLCASSEYRGTEAFFGQGTRLTVV.

This chain links TRBV5-1 with TRBJ2-5; D is ambiguous. The CDR3 extends over 13 amino acids. The ends were cut back, 0 bases at V and 1 base at J, with 4 bases in the middle. Per the germline V gene, CDR1 is SGHRS and CDR2 is YFSETQ. The CDR3 sequence: CASSLGAQETQYF. The CDR3 DNA follows: TGCGCCAGCAGCTTGGGGGCCCAAGAGACCCAGTACTTC.

The chain has TRBV7-2 and TRBJ2-1, with TRBD2 identical over 13 bases. With 5 bases clipped from V and 6 bases from J, the junction kept 4 bases outside the gene matches. From germline, CDR1 is SGHTA and CDR2 FQGNSA. This CDR3 comprises 15 residues. CDR3 sequence (DNA): TGTGCCAGCAGCCCGAGGACTAGCGGGGGCAATGAGCAGTTCTTC. Translated, it gives CASSPRTSGGNEQFF.

Written as DNA, the CDR3 is TGTGCCAGTAACCAGGCAGACCGATTCTATGGCTACACCTTC. Translated: CASNQADRFYGYTF. This chain connects TRBV19 to TRBJ1-2; D uncertain. CDR3 length: 14 residues. Germline CDR1 LNHDA, CDR2 SQIVND (reference sequence). Trimming pared 7 bases from V and 4 bases from J, leaving 16 bases between. The variable domain in full, completed from reference TRBV19 and TRBJ1-2, reads DGGITQSPKYLFRKEGQNVTLSCEQNLNHDAMYWYRQDPGQGLRLIYYSQIVNDFQKGDIAEGYSVSREKKESFPLTVTSAQKNPTAFYLCASNQADRFYGYTFGSGTRLTVV.

This chain links TRBV19 with TRBJ1-2, with 7 bases lining up with TRBD1. Germline CDR1 is LNHDA and CDR2 is SQIVND (reference sequence). V gave up 4 bases and J gave up 4 bases; unmatched junction bases: 9. This CDR3 comprises 15 residues. CDR3 region: CASSKALTGAYGYTF. The CDR3 DNA is TGTGCCAGTAGTAAAGCCCTCACAGGGGCCTATGGCTACACCTTC.

V is TRBV27 and J is TRBJ2-7; TRBD2 matches at 7 bases. The CDR3 length is 12 residues. Unmatched junction bases numbered 3, after V lost 5 bases and J lost 5 bases. The germline V gene encodes CDR1 MNHEY and CDR2 SMNVEV (reference sequence). In DNA, the CDR3 is TGTGCCAGCAGTCGACTAGCAGACGAGCAGTACTTC. Translated: CASSRLADEQYF.

The chain employs TRBV30 and TRBJ2-3, with a weak D call TRBD2 (5 bases). The V gene's germline CDR1 is GTSNPN and CDR2 SVGIG (reference sequence). This CDR3 contains 13 residues. V was pared by 3 bases and J by 2 bases, with 9 bases between. The CDR3, as DNA: TGTGCCTGGAGGAGGGTAGACACAGATACGCAGTATTTT. Translating gives CAWRRVDTDTQYF.